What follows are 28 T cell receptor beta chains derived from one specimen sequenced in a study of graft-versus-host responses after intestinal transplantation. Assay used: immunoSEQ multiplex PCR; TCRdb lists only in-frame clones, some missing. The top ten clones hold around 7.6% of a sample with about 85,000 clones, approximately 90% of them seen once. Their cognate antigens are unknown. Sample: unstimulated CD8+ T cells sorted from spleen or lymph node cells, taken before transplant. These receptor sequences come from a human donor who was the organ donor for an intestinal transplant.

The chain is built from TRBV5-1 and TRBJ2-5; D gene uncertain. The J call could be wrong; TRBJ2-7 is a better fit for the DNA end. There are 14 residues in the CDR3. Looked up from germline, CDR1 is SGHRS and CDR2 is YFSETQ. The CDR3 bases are TGCGCCAGCAGCGTCACCGGGTCGCTGAACGAGCAGTACTTC. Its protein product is CASSVTGSLNEQYF.

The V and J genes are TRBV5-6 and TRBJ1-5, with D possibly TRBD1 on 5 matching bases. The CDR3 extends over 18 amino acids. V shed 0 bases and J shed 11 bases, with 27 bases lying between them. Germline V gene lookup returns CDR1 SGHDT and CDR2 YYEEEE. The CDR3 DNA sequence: TGTGCCAGCAGCTTGGCAGGTTTGAGGGGAGGAGCCGGAGGGGCCCAGCATTTT. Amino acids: CASSLAGLRGGAGGAQHF.

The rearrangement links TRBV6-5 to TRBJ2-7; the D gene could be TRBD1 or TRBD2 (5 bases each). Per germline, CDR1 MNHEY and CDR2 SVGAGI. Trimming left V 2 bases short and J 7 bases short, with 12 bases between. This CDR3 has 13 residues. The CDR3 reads CASSYRGVWEQYF. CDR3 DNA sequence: TGTGCCAGCAGTTACAGGGGAGTTTGGGAGCAGTACTTC.

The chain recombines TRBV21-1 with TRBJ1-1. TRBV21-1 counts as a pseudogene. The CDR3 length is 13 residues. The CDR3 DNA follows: TGTGCCAGCAGCAAAGGTCCCAACACTGAAGCTTTCTTT. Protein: CASSKGPNTEAFF.

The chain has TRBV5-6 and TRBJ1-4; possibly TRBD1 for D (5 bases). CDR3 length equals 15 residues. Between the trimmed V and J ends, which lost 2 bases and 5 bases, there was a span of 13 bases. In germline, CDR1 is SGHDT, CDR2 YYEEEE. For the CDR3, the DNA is TGTGCCAGCAGCTTCAAACCAGGGTCCAATGAAAAACTGTTTTTT. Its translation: CASSFKPGSNEKLFF.

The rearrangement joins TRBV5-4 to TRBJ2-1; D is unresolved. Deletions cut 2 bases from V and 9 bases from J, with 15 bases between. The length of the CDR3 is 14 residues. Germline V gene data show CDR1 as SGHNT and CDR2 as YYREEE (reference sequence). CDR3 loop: CASSLVGAPPEQFF. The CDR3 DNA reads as TGTGCCAGCAGCTTAGTCGGTGCGCCCCCTGAGCAGTTCTTC. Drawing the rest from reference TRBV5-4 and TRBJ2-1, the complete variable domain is ETGVTQSPTHLIKTRGQQVTLRCSSQSGHNTVSWYQQALGQGPQFIFQYYREEENGRGNFPPRFSGLQFPNYSSELNVNALELDDSALYLCASSLVGAPPEQFFGPGTRLTVL.

This CDR3 reads CASSLVRGVYGYTF. CDR3 sequence (DNA): TGTGCCAGCAGCTTAGTTCGGGGCGTGTATGGCTACACCTTC. V and J are TRBV11-2 and TRBJ1-2; the D gene is possibly TRBD1 (5 bases). Germline CDR1 is SGHAT and CDR2 is FQNNGV. Trimming stripped 1 base from V and 5 bases from J, with 11 bases between. This CDR3 is built from 14 residues.

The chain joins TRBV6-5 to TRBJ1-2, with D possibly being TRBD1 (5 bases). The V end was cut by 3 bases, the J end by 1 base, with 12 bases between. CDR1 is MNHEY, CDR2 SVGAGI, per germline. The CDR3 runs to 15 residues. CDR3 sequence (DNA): TGTGCCAGCAGTTATGGCAGGGAGGGTAACTATGGCTACACCTTC. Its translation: CASSYGREGNYGYTF.

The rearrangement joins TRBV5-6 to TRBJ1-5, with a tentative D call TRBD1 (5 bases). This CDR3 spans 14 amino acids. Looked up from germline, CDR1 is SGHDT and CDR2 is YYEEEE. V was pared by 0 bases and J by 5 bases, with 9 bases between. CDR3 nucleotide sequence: TGTGCCAGCAGCTTGGGGGACGGAGATCAGCCCCAGCATTTT. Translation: CASSLGDGDQPQHF.

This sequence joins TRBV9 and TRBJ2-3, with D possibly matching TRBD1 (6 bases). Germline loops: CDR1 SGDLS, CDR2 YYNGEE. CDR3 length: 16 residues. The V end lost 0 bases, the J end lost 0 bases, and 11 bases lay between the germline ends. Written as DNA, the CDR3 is TGTGCCAGCAGCGTAGGGGCCACAGGGAGCACAGATACGCAGTATTTT. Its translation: CASSVGATGSTDTQYF.

The CDR3 DNA follows: TGTGCCAGCAGCTTAGTGGACAGCTCCTACGAGCAGTACTTC. This gives the protein CASSLVDSSYEQYF. The chain recombines TRBV7-8 with TRBJ2-5; the D gene is possibly TRBD1 (6 bases). The DNA end is more similar to TRBJ2-7, so the J call may be wrong. Germline V lookup: CDR1 SGHVS, CDR2 FQNEAQ. This CDR3 is built from 14 residues.

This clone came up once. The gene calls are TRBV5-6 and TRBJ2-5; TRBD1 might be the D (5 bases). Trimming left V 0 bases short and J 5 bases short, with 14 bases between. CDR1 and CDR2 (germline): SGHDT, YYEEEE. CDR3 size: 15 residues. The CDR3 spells CASSLGGDSLETQYF. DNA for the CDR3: TGTGCCAGCAGCTTGGGGGGCGATAGCTTGGAGACCCAGTACTTC.

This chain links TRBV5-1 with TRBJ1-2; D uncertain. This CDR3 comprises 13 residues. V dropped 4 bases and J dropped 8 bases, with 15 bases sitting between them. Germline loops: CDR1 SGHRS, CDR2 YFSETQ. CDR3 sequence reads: CASSPSPFMGYTF. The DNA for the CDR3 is TGCGCCAGCAGCCCGTCTCCTTTTATGGGCTACACCTTC.

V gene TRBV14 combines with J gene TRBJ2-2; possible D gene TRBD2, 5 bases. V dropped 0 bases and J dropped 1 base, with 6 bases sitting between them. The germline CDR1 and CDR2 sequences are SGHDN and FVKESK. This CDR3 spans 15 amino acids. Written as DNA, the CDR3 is TGTGCCAGCAGCCAAGATGGACTGAACACCGGGGAGCTGTTTTTT. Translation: CASSQDGLNTGELFF.

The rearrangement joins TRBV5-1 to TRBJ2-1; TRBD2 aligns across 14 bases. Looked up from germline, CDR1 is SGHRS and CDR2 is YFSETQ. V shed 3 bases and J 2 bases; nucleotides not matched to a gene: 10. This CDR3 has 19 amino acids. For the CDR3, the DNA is TGCGCCAGCAGCTGCCCCGGGACTAGCGGGAGTCCTGCCTACAATGAGCAGTTCTTC. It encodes CASSCPGTSGSPAYNEQFF. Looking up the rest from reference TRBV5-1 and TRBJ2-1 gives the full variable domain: KAGVTQTPRYLIKTRGQQVTLSCSPISGHRSVSWYQQTPGQGLQFLFEYFSETQRNKGNFPGRFSGRQFSNSRSEMNVSTLELGDSALYLCASSCPGTSGSPAYNEQFFGPGTRLTVL.

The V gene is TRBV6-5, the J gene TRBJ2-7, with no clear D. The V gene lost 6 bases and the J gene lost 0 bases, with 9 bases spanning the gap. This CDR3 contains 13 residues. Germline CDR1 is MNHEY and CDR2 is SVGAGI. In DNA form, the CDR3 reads TGTGCCAGCAGATCCTCAGGCTCCTACGAGCAGTACTTC. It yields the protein CASRSSGSYEQYF.

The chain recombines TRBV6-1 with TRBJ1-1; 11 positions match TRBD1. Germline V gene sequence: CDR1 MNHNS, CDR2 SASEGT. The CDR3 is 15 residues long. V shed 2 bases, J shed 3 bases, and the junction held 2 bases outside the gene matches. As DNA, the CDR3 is TGTGCCAGCAGTGAACTGGGACAGGGGGACACTGAAGCTTTCTTT. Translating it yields CASSELGQGDTEAFF.

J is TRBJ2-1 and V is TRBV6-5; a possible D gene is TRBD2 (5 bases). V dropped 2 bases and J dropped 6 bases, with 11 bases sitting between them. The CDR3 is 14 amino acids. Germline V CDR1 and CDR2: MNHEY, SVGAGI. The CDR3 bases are TGTGCCAGCAGTTACCAGGACTCTGGCAATGAGCAGTTCTTC. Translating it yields CASSYQDSGNEQFF.

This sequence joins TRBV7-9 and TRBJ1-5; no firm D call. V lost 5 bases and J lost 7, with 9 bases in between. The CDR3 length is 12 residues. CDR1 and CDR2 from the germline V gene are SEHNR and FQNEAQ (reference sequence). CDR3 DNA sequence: TGTGCCAGCAGCCCAGAAGACCAGCCCCAGCATTTT. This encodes CASSPEDQPQHF.

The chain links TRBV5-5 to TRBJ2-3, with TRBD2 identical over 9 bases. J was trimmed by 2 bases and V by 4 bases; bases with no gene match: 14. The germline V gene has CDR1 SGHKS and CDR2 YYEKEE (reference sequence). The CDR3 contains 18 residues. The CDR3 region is CASSLPNVLAGYTDTQYF. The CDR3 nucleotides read TGTGCCAGCAGCCTGCCCAATGTCCTAGCGGGGTACACAGATACGCAGTATTTT.

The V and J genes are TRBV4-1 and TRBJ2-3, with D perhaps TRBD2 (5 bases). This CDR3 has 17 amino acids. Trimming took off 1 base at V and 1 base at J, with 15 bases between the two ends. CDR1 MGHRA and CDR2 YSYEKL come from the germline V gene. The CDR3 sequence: CASSQVASHSRTDTQYF. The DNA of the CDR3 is TGCGCCAGCAGCCAAGTCGCTAGCCACTCTCGCACAGATACGCAGTATTTT.

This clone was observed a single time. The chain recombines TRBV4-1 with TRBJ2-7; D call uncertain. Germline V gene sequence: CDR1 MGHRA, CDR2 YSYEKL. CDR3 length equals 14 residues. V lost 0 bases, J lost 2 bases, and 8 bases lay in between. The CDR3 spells CASSQDNSPYEQYF. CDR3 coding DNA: TGCGCCAGCAGCCAAGATAACAGTCCCTACGAGCAGTACTTC.

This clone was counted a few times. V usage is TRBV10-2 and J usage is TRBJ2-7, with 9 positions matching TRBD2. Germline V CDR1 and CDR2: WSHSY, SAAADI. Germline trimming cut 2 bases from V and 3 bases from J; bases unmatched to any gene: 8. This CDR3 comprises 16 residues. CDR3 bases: TGCGCCAGCAGTGAGATCCCCGCTAGCGGGAACTACGAGCAGTACTTC. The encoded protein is CASSEIPASGNYEQYF.

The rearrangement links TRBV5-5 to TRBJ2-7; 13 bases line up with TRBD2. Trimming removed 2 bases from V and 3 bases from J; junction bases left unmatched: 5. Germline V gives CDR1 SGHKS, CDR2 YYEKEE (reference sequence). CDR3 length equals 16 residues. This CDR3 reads CASSLKRTSGSYEQYF. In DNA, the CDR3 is TGTGCCAGCAGCTTAAAAAGGACTAGCGGGAGCTACGAGCAGTACTTC.

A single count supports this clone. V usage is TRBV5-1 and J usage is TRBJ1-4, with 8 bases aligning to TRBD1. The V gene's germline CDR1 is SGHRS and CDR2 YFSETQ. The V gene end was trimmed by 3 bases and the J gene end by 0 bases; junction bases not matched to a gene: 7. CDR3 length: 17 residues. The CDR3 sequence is CASSWGQAAPTNEKLFF. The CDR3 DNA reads TGCGCCAGCAGCTGGGGACAGGCAGCTCCAACTAATGAAAAACTGTTTTTT.

Here the CDR3 reads CASGRGRRRAEQFF. The CDR3 bases are TGTGCCTCCGGCCGGGGACGTCGCCGAGCTGAGCAGTTCTTC. The chain links TRBV10-3 to TRBJ2-1; the D call may be TRBD1 or TRBD2 (5 bases each). The CDR3 runs 14 residues. Per the germline V gene, CDR1 is ENHRY and CDR2 is SYGVKD. The V end lost 11 bases, the J end lost 9 bases, and 23 bases lay between the germline ends.

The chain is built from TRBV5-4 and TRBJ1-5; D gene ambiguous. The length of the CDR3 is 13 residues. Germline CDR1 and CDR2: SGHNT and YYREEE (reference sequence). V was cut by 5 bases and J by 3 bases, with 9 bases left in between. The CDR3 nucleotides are TGTGCCAGCAGTCTCGGCCCCAATCAGCCCCAGCATTTT. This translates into CASSLGPNQPQHF. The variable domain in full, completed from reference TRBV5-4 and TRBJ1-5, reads ETGVTQSPTHLIKTRGQQVTLRCSSQSGHNTVSWYQQALGQGPQFIFQYYREEENGRGNFPPRFSGLQFPNYSSELNVNALELDDSALYLCASSLGPNQPQHFGDGTRLSIL.

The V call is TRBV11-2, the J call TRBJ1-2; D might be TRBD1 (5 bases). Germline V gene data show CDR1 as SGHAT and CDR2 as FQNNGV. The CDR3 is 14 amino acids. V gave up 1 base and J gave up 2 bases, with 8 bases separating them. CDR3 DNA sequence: TGTGCCAGCAGCTTAGCGCCAGGGAACTATGGCTACACCTTC. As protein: CASSLAPGNYGYTF.